Here is one T cell receptor (beta chain) with its context. This entry belongs to a study of OX40 agonist ivuxolimab in advanced cancers. Using immunoSEQ multiplex PCR, the repertoire was profiled, and TCRdb retains in-frame clones only, with some absent. The table records tens of thousands of clones, 90% of them present only once. The sample consisted of CD4+ or CD8+ T cells sorted from blood, taken in a trial of the OX40 agonist ivuxolimab. The clonotype originates from an adult with an advanced solid tumor such as melanoma, head and neck, liver or kidney cancer.

CDR3 DNA sequence: TGTGCCAGCCGACGGGAAGGCTACGAGCAGTACTTC. Protein: CASRREGYEQYF. The chain uses TRBV11-2 and TRBJ2-7; a weak D match, TRBD2 (5 bases). There are 12 residues in the CDR3. CDR1 and CDR2 (germline): SGHAT, FQNNGV. Trimming shortened V by 8 bases and J by 3 bases, and 11 bases separated the two germline ends.